A selection of T cell receptor beta chains follows, all from one sample in a study of blood T cell repertoires in COVID-19. Using immunoSEQ multiplex PCR, the repertoire was profiled, and TCRdb retains in-frame clones only, with some absent. The sample yields more than 140,000 clones, about 91% seen once. What was sequenced was peripheral blood. The source is a woman in her sixties or seventies with acute or convalescent COVID-19. CDR3s include the opening cysteine and the closing phenylalanine or tryptophan. The order of the fields is clone size, D gene, V gene, J gene, CDR3 DNA, CDR3 protein. D genes are given only for firm matches. Size is omitted from some rows. Given values are once, few, many or a class for expanded clones.

abundance: -; d_gene: TRBD2; v_gene: TRBV11-1; j_gene: TRBJ2-3; CDR3nt: TGTGCCAGCAGCCGGGATGGACTAGCGGACCGTGATACGCAGTATTTT; CDR3aa: CASSRDGLADRDTQYF
abundance: -; d_gene: TRBD2; v_gene: TRBV28; j_gene: TRBJ2-5; CDR3nt: TGTGCCAGCAGCCCAACTAGCGGGGGAGCCGGAGGGAAGACCCAGTACTTC; CDR3aa: CASSPTSGGAGGKTQYF
abundance: -; d_gene: -; v_gene: TRBV11-2; j_gene: TRBJ1-1; CDR3nt: TGTGCCAGCAGCTTTGGGGGCGGTGAGTTAAACACTGAAGCTTTCTTT; CDR3aa: CASSFGGGELNTEAFF
abundance: -; d_gene: TRBD1; v_gene: TRBV4-3; j_gene: TRBJ1-5; CDR3nt: TGCGCCAGCAGCCAAGACAGGGGGTACCATCAGCCCCAGCATTTT; CDR3aa: CASSQDRGYHQPQHF
abundance: -; d_gene: -; v_gene: TRBV23-1; j_gene: TRBJ2-2; CDR3nt: TGCGCCAGCAGTCAATCGGCGCAGGGGTGGACCGGGGAGCTGTTTTTT; CDR3aa: CASSQSAQGWTGELFF
abundance: -; d_gene: -; v_gene: TRBV7-2; j_gene: TRBJ1-1; CDR3nt: TGTGCCAGCAGCTTCCCCCCAGGTGAAGCTTTCTTT; CDR3aa: CASSFPPGEAFF
abundance: -; d_gene: -; v_gene: TRBV5-1; j_gene: TRBJ1-1; CDR3nt: TGCGCCAGCAGCTTAGTGGAGCAGGGAAACGGCTGGGCTTTCTTT; CDR3aa: CASSLVEQGNGWAFF
abundance: -; d_gene: -; v_gene: TRBV6-5; j_gene: TRBJ1-5; CDR3nt: TGTGCCGGAGCCACAGGGACCCAGCCCCAGCATTTT; CDR3aa: CAGATGTQPQHF
abundance: -; d_gene: TRBD1; v_gene: TRBV24-1; j_gene: TRBJ1-2; CDR3nt: TGTGCCACCAGTGACCCCGGGACAGGCTATGGCTACACCTTC; CDR3aa: CATSDPGTGYGYTF
abundance: few; d_gene: -; v_gene: TRBV10-2; j_gene: TRBJ2-7; CDR3nt: TGCGCCAGCAGTCGGCGGGCCTACGAGCAGTACTTC; CDR3aa: CASSRRAYEQYF
abundance: -; d_gene: -; v_gene: TRBV14; j_gene: TRBJ2-2; CDR3nt: TGTGCCAGCAGCCGAGGGGGTCACACCGGGGAGCTGTTTTTT; CDR3aa: CASSRGGHTGELFF
abundance: -; d_gene: -; v_gene: TRBV25-1; j_gene: TRBJ2-7; CDR3nt: TGTGCCAGCAGTGAATATGAGACAGTGTACTTC; CDR3aa: CASSEYETVYF
abundance: -; d_gene: TRBD2; v_gene: TRBV9; j_gene: TRBJ2-5; CDR3nt: TGTGCCAGCAGCGAACAGAGCGGGGGAAGTTACCAAGAGACCCAGTACTTC; CDR3aa: CASSEQSGGSYQETQYF
abundance: -; d_gene: TRBD1; v_gene: TRBV4-3; j_gene: TRBJ1-2; CDR3nt: TGCGCCAGCAGCCAAGAGGACAGGGGGAGATATGGCTACACCTTC; CDR3aa: CASSQEDRGRYGYTF
abundance: -; d_gene: TRBD1; v_gene: TRBV19; j_gene: TRBJ1-2; CDR3nt: TGTGCCAGTAGTATTTGGCATGGGGAAGGGGGCGACTATGGCTACACCTTC; CDR3aa: CASSIWHGEGGDYGYTF
abundance: -; d_gene: -; v_gene: TRBV6-5; j_gene: TRBJ1-5; CDR3nt: TGTGCCAGCAGTCGAGGGGGTCAGCCCCAGCATTTT; CDR3aa: CASSRGGQPQHF
abundance: few; d_gene: TRBD2; v_gene: TRBV6-5; j_gene: TRBJ2-2; CDR3nt: TGTGCCAGCAGTCCCGGACTAGGTGACACCGGGGAGCTGTTTTTT; CDR3aa: CASSPGLGDTGELFF
abundance: once; d_gene: -; v_gene: TRBV19; j_gene: TRBJ1-5; CDR3nt: TGTGCCAGTAGCTTAGGACAGACCGGCGGTAATCAGCCCCAGCATTTT; CDR3aa: CASSLGQTGGNQPQHF
abundance: -; d_gene: -; v_gene: TRBV11-1; j_gene: TRBJ1-5; CDR3nt: TGTGCCAGCAGCCTAAATAGCAATCAGCCCCAGCATTTT; CDR3aa: CASSLNSNQPQHF
abundance: few; d_gene: -; v_gene: TRBV7-9; j_gene: TRBJ2-3; CDR3nt: TGTGCCAGCAGCTTAGCGGGCGGGGGCCTTAGCACAGATACGCAGTATTTT; CDR3aa: CASSLAGGGLSTDTQYF
abundance: -; d_gene: TRBD1; v_gene: TRBV7-9; j_gene: TRBJ2-5; CDR3nt: TGTGCCAGCAGCCCTGCCGACAGGGGAGAGACCCAGTACTTC; CDR3aa: CASSPADRGETQYF
abundance: -; d_gene: -; v_gene: TRBV7-2; j_gene: TRBJ1-2; CDR3nt: TGTGCCAGCAGCTTCCCAGGCCGTGGGTTAACTGGCTACACCTTC; CDR3aa: CASSFPGRGLTGYTF
abundance: -; d_gene: -; v_gene: TRBV19; j_gene: TRBJ2-7; CDR3nt: TGTGCCAGTAGTATCGGTGTGAGCAGGGTGAGCGAGCAGTACTTC; CDR3aa: CASSIGVSRVSEQYF
abundance: -; d_gene: TRBD1; v_gene: TRBV7-2; j_gene: TRBJ2-3; CDR3nt: TGTGCCAGCAGCTACAGGGGACCAGATACGCAGTATTTT; CDR3aa: CASSYRGPDTQYF
abundance: -; d_gene: TRBD1; v_gene: TRBV7-2; j_gene: TRBJ2-3; CDR3nt: TGTGCCAGCAGCGCACGACAGGGGCTGAGCACAGATACGCAGTATTTT; CDR3aa: CASSARQGLSTDTQYF